The source of this T cell receptor beta chain is a study of shared clonotypes between healthy human individuals. TCRdb's copy holds only in-frame clones and misses some; the assay was immunoSEQ multiplex PCR. Of a few million clones listed, around 90% are singletons. Donors included only healthy HIV-negative adults lacking recent acute infections or vaccinations. The CD4+ fraction was divided into a CD45RA+ naive subset and a CD45RA-negative memory subset. To note about this clone: Its antigen is as yet unknown. Within the sample, other DNA sequences also encode this same CDR3.

Study-level results: The study generally estimated greater richness for naive than memory subsets. Sorted-subset sequencing was shown by rarefaction to be incomplete despite large depth.

The length of the CDR3 is 16 residues. Trimming cost V 4 bases and J 6 bases; bases outside gene matches: 6. Germline loops: CDR1 SGHRS, CDR2 YFSETQ. This chain links TRBV5-1 with TRBJ2-3; the match to TRBD2 covers 15 bases. This receptor was obtained from a young man in good health. Sample: naive CD4+ T cells sorted from blood. As for subset: CD45RA+ positively selected. The CDR3 region has the DNA TGCGCCAGCAGCCCAGGACTAGCGGGGGGGCCCGATACGCAGTATTTT. Protein product: CASSPGLAGGPDTQYF.